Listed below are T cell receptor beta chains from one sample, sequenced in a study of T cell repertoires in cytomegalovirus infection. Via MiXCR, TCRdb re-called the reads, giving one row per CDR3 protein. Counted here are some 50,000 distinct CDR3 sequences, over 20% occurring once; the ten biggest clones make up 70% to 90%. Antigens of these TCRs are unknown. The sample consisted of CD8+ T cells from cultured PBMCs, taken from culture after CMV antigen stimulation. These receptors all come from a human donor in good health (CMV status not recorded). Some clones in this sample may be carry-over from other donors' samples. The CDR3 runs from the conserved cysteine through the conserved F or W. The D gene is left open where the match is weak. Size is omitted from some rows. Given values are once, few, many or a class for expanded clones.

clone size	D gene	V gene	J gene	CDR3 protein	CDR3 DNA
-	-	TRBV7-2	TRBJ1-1	CASSLPMNTEAFF	TGTGCCAGCAGCTTACCAATGAACACTGAAGCTTTCTTT
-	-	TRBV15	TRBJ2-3	CATSNRGTDTQYF	TGTGCCACCAGCAACAGGGGCACAGATACGCAGTATTTT
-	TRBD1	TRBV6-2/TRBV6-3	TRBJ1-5	CASSYDREYNQPQHF	TGTGCCAGCAGTTACGACAGGGAGTACAATCAGCCCCAGCATTTT
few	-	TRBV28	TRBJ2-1	CASSLPGESGINEQFF	TGTGCCAGCAGCCTTCCCGGAGAGTCCGGTATAAATGAGCAGTTCTTC
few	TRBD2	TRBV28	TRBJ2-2	CASSFGGVRNTGELFF	TGTGCCAGCAGTTTCGGGGGGGTGAGGAACACCGGGGAGCTGTTTTTT
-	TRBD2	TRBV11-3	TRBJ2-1	CASSPGTSGDNNEQFF	TGTGCCAGCAGCCCCGGGACTAGCGGTGACAACAATGAGCAGTTCTTC
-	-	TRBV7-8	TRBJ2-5	CASSALVPQETQYF	TGTGCCAGCAGCGCCTTAGTTCCCCAAGAGACCCAGTACTTC
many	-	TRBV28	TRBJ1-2	CASSSGIFNYGYTF	TGTGCCAGCAGTTCGGGTATATTTAACTATGGCTACACCTTC
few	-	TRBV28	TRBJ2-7	CASSLSLGSIYEQYF	TGTGCCAGCAGTTTATCCTTGGGCTCAATCTACGAGCAGTACTTC
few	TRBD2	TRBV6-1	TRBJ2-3	CASSVQGLAGARNTQYF	TGTGCCAGCAGTGTGCAGGGACTAGCGGGGGCGAGGAATACGCAGTATTTT
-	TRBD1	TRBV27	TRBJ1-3	CASSLYRGLGNTIYF	TGTGCCAGCAGTTTATACAGGGGCCTCGGAAACACCATATATTTT
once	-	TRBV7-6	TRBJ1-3	CASSPRQRLGNTIYF	TGTGCCAGTAGCCCCCGACAGAGGCTTGGAAACACCATATATTTT
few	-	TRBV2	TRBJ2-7	CASSDSYEQYF	TGTGCCAGCAGTGACTCCTACGAGCAGTACTTC
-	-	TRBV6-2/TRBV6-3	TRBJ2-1	CARSDLYHRARNEQFF	TGTGCCCGCAGTGACCTCTACCACAGGGCTCGGAATGAGCAGTTCTTC
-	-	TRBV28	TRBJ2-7	CASSLEGGVDEQYF	TGTGCCAGCAGTTTAGAGGGAGGAGTCGACGAGCAGTACTTC
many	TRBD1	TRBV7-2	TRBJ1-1	CASSLKTGVNTEAFF	TGTGCCAGCAGCTTAAAGACAGGGGTGAACACTGAAGCTTTCTTT
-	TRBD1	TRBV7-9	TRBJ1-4	CASSLQGAGEKLFF	TGTGCCAGCAGCTTGCAGGGGGCTGGTGAAAAACTGTTTTTT
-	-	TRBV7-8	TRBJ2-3	CASSFLLGRITDTQYF	TGTGCCAGCAGCTTTCTTTTAGGGCGAATCACAGATACGCAGTATTTT
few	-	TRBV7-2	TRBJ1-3	CASSLNRVESGNTIYF	TGTGCCAGCAGCTTAAACAGGGTGGAGTCTGGAAACACCATATATTTT
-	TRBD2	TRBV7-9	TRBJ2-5	CASSPRGGGQETQYF	TGTGCCAGCAGCCCCCGCGGGGGAGGGCAAGAGACCCAGTACTTC
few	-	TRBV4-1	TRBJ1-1	CASAPGPGGTEAF	TGCGCCAGCGCCCCCGGGCCGGGAGGCACTGAAGCTTTC
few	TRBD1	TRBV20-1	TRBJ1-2	CSANPGTAYGYTF	TGCAGTGCCAACCCAGGGACAGCCTATGGCTACACCTTC
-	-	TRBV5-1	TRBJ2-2	CASTYTRRDTGELFF	TGCGCCAGCACCTACACCCGGCGGGACACCGGGGAGCTGTTTTTT
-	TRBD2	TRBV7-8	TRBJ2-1	CASSSSGGDNEQFF	TGTGCCAGCAGCTCTAGCGGGGGGGACAATGAGCAGTTCTTC
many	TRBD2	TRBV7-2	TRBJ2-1	CAKLGLELREQFF	TGTGCCAAACTGGGACTAGAGTTACGTGAGCAGTTCTTC
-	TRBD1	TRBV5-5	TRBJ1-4	CASSLDRGGEKLFF	TGTGCCAGCAGCTTAGACAGGGGAGGCGAAAAACTGTTTTTT